This record concerns one TCR beta chain sequence. This sample is part of a study of T cell responses to AZD1222 COVID-19 vaccine. Trimming cost V 3 bases and J 0 bases, with 12 bases left between them. Germline V gives CDR1 LNHDA, CDR2 SQIVND (reference sequence). This CDR3 is 16 amino acids long. Repertoires were generated with immunoSEQ multiplex PCR, while TCRdb's copy carries only in-frame clones and drops some. The sample records about 170,000 clones, roughly nine tenths being singletons. The receptor was derived from an adult in good health. This chain joins TRBV19 and TRBJ2-1, with TRBD1 as a possible D gene (6 bases). Sequences were derived from peripheral blood, sampled on day 0 of AZD1222 vaccination. The CDR3: CASSMAGEGSYNEQFF. For the CDR3, the DNA is TGTGCCAGTAGTATGGCAGGGGAAGGCTCCTACAATGAGCAGTTCTTC. Looking up the rest from reference TRBV19 and TRBJ2-1 gives the full variable domain: DGGITQSPKYLFRKEGQNVTLSCEQNLNHDAMYWYRQDPGQGLRLIYYSQIVNDFQKGDIAEGYSVSREKKESFPLTVTSAQKNPTAFYLCASSMAGEGSYNEQFFGPGTRLTVL.